Listed below are T cell receptor beta chains from one sample, sequenced in a study of CD8 T cells in Susac syndrome. TCRdb processed the immunoSEQ multiplex PCR reads anew with MiXCR; each CDR3 protein has one entry. The sample consists of about 200,000 distinct CDR3 sequences, more than 90% of them appearing once. Sequenced: CD4+ T cells from PBMCs. The receptors were gathered from a human donor with multiple sclerosis. The CDR3 runs from the conserved cysteine through the conserved F or W. The order of the fields is CDR3 protein, V gene, J gene.

CASSQGQGNEQYF,TRBV5-1,TRBJ2-7
CSATLGQDYEQYF,TRBV20-1,TRBJ2-7
CASTGGRGARNEKLFF,TRBV12-3/TRBV12-4,TRBJ1-4
CASTRGTSGKETQYF,TRBV6-5,TRBJ2-5
CSASEGANYEQYF,TRBV20-1,TRBJ2-7
CASGQTPGPHEQFF,TRBV3-1,TRBJ2-1
CSARDVTGTSPYEQYF,TRBV20-1,TRBJ2-7
CSVSSGGSYEQYF,TRBV20-1,TRBJ2-7
CAWGPLGGSVVAEAFF,TRBV30,TRBJ1-1
CASSPGSVSSYEQYF,TRBV6-5,TRBJ2-7
CASSPTRGGDSTF,TRBV27,TRBJ1-2
CASSVLMNTEAFF,TRBV9,TRBJ1-1
CASISSSGRAREQFF,TRBV19,TRBJ2-1
CSAFKGGEGETQYF,TRBV29-1,TRBJ2-5
CASSEVGEPNF,TRBV25-1,TRBJ1-1
CAWSEGLTTDTQYF,TRBV30,TRBJ2-3